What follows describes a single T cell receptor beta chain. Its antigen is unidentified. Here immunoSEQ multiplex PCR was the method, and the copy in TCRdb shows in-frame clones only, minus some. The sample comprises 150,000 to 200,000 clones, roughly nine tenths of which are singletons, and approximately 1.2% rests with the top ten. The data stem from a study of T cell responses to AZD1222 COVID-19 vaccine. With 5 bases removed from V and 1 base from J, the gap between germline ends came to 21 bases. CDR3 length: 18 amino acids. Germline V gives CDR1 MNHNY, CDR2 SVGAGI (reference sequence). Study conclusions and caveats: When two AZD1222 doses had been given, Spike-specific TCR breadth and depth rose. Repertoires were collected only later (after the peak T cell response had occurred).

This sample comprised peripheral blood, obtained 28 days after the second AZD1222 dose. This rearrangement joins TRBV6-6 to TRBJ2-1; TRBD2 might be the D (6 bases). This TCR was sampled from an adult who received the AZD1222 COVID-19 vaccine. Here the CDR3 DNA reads TGTGCCAGCAGTCACCGGGACTTACCCGCCGAATCCTACAATGAGCAGTTCTTC. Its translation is CASSHRDLPAESYNEQFF.